This TCR beta chain was obtained from a study of cytomegalovirus exposure and HLA in healthy donors. TCRdb's table, derived via immunoSEQ multiplex PCR, lists solely in-frame clones and lacks some. This table holds fewer than 250,000 clones, approximately 90% found once. Findings and limits, study-wide: The study flagged approximately 180 TCR beta chains as cytomegalovirus-associated.

As concerns this clone: Its antigen remains unidentified.

Germline loops: CDR1 SGHRS, CDR2 YFSETQ. This CDR3 spans 11 amino acids. V gave up 4 bases and J gave up 8 bases; unmatched junction bases: 0. The receptor was derived from a man aged 18 to 29 in good health and CMV-seronegative. Specimen: PBMCs. The V and J genes are TRBV5-1 and TRBJ2-3; TRBD2 matches at 8 bases. CDR3: CASSAGGTQYF. The CDR3, as DNA: TGCGCCAGCAGCGCGGGGGGTACGCAGTATTTT.